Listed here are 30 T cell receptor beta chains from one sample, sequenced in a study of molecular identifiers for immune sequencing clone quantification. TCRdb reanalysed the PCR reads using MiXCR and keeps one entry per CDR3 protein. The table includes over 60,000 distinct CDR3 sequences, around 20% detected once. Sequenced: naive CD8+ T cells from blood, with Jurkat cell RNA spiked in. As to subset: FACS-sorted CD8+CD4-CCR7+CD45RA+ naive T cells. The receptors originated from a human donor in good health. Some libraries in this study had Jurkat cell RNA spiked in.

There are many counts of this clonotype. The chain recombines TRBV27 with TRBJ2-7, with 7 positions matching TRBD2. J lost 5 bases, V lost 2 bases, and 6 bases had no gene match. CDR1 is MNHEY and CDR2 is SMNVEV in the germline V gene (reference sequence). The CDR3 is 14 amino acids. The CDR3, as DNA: TGTGCCAGCAGTTTACGGGGGAGGGCCCACGAGCAGTACTTC. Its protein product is CASSLRGRAHEQYF.

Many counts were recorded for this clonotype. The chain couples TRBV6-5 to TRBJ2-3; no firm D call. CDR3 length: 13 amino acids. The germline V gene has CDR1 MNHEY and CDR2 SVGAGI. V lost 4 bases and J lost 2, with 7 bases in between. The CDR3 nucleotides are TGTGCCAGCAGTTGGTCTATCACAGATACGCAGTATTTT. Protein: CASSWSITDTQYF.

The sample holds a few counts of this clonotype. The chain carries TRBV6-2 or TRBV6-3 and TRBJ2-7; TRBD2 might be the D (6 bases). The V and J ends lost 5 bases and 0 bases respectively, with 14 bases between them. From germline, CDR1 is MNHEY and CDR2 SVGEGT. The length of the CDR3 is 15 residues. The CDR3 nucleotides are TGTGCCAGCAGTCCGGGGACTGATTTCTCCTACGAGCAGTACTTC. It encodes CASSPGTDFSYEQYF.

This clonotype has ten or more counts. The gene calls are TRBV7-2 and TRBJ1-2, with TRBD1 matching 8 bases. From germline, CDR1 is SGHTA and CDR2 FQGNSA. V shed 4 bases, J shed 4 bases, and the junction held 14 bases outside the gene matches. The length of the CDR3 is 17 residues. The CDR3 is CASSSLMGQGASYGYTF. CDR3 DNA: TGTGCCAGCAGCTCCCTGATGGGGCAGGGGGCGTCCTATGGCTACACCTTC.

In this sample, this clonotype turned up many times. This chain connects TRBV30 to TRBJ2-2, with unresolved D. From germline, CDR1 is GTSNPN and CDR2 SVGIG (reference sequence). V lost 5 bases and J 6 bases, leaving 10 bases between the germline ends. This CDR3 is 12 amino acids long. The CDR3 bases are TGTGCCTGGGACGGCGGTCCCGGGGAGCTGTTTTTT. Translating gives CAWDGGPGELFF.

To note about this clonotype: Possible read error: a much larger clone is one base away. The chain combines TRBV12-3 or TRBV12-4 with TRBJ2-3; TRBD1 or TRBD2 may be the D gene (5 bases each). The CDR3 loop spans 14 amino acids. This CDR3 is CASSSGWETDTRYF. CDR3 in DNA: TGTGCCAGCAGTTCCGGATGGGAGACAGATACGCGGTATTTT.

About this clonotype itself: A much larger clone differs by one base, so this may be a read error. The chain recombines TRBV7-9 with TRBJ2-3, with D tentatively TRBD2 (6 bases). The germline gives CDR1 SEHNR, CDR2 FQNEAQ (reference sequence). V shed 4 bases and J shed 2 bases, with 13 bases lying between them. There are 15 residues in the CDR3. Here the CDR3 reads CASSYTGGNTDTQYF. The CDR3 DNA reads TGTGCCAGCAGCTATACTGGCGGGAACACAGATACGCAGTATTTT.

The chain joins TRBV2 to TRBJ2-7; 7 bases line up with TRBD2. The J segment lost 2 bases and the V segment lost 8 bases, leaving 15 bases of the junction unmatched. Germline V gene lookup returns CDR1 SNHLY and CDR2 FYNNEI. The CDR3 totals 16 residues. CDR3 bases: TGTGCCAGCTATTTCGAGGGGCCGGGGGGAACCTACGAGCAGTACTTC. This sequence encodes CASYFEGPGGTYEQYF.

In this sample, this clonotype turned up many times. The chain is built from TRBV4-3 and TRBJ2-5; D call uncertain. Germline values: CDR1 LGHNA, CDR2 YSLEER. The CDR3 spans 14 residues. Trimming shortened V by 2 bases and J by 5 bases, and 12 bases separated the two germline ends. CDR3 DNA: TGCGCCAGCAGCCAAAGTATAGAGGAGGAGACCCAGTACTTC. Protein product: CASSQSIEEETQYF.

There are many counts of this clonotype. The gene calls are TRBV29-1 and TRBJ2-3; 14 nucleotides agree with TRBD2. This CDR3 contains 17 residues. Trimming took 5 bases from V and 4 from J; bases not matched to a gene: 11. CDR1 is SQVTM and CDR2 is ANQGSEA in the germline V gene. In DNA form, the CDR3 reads TGCAGCGTTAACCCGACTAGCGGGAGGGCAAAGTCAGATACGCAGTATTTT. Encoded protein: CSVNPTSGRAKSDTQYF.

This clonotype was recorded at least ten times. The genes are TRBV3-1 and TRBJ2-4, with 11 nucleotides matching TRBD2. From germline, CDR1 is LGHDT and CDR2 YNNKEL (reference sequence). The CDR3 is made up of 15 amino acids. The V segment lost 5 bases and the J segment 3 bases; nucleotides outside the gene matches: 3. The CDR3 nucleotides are TGTGCCAGCAGCGGACTAGCGGGTTTCAAAAACATTCAGTACTTC. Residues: CASSGLAGFKNIQYF.

As DNA, the CDR3 is TGTGCCAGCAGGACACTAGCGGGGGGCTACGAGCAGTACTTC. It specifies CASRTLAGGYEQYF. V is TRBV6-2 or TRBV6-3 and J is TRBJ2-7; 12 bases are a match to TRBD2. J was trimmed by 3 bases and V by 6 bases; bases with no gene match: 3. This CDR3 spans 14 amino acids. Germline V gene data show CDR1 as MNHEY and CDR2 as SVGEGT.

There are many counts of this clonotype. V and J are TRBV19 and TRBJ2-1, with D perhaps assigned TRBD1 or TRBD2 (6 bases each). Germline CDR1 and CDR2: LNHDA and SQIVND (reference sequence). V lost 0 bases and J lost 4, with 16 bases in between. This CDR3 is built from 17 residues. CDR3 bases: TGTGCCAGTAGTATAGATGGAGTACAGGGACTTTACAATGAGCAGTTCTTC. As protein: CASSIDGVQGLYNEQFF.

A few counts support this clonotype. The CDR3 region has the DNA TGTGCCAGCAGTTACCGAATTAGCGGGAACTACGAGCAGTACTTC. Its protein is CASSYRISGNYEQYF. The genes are TRBV6-5 and TRBJ2-7; TRBD2 matches at 8 bases. The V and J ends lost 2 bases and 3 bases, in that order; junction bases with no gene match: 6. This CDR3 is 15 amino acids long. Germline loops: CDR1 MNHEY, CDR2 SVGAGI.

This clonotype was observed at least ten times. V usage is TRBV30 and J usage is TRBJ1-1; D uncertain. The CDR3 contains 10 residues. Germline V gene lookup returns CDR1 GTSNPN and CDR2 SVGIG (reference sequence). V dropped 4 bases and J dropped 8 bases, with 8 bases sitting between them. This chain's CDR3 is CAWTSIEAFF. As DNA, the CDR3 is TGTGCCTGGACTTCGATAGAAGCTTTCTTT.

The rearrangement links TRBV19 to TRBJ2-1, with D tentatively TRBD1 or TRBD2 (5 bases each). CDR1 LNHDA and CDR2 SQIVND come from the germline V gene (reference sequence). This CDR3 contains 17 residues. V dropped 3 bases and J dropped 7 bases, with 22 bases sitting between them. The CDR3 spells CASSIGVWGIRTNEQFF. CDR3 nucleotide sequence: TGTGCCAGTAGTATTGGGGTGTGGGGGATAAGAACAAATGAGCAGTTCTTC.

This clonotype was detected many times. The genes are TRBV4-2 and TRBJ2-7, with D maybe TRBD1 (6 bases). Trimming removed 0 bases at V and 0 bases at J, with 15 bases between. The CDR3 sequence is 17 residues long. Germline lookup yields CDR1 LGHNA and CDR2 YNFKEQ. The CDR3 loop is CASSQDTDSEDSYEQYF. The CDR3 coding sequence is TGTGCCAGCAGCCAAGACACGGACAGTGAAGACTCCTACGAGCAGTACTTC.

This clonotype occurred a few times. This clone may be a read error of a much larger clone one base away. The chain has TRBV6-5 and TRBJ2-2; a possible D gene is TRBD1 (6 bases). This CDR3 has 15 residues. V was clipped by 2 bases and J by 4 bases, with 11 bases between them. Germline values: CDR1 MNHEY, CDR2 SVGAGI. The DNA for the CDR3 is TGTGCCAGCAGTTACGCAGGGGTGACCACCGGGGAGCTGTTTTTT. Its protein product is CASSYAGVTTGELFF.

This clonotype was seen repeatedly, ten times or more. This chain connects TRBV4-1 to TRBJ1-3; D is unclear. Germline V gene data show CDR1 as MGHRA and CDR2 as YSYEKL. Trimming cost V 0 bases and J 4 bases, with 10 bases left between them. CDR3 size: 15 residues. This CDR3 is CASSQEFRAGNTIYF. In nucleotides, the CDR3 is TGCGCCAGCAGCCAAGAGTTCCGGGCGGGAAACACCATATATTTT.

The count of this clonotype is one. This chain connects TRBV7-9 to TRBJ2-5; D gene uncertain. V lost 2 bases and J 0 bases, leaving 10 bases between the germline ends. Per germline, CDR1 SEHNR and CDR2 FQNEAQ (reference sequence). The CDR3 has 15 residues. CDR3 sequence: CASSLTIDYQETQYF. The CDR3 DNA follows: TGTGCCAGCAGCTTAACGATAGACTACCAAGAGACCCAGTACTTC.

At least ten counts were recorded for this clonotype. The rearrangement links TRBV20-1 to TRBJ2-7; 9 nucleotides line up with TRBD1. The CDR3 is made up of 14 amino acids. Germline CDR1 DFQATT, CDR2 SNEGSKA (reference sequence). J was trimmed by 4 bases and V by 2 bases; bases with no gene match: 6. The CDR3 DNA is TGCAGTGCTAGATCACAGGGGGCGCCTTACGAGCAGTACTTC. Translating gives CSARSQGAPYEQYF.

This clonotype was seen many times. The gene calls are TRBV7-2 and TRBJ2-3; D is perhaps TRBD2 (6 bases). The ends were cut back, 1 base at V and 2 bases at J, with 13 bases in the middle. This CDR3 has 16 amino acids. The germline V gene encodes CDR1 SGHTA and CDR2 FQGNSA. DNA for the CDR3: TGTGCCAGCAGCTTAGTGTCTGGGACTCCCACAGATACGCAGTATTTT. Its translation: CASSLVSGTPTDTQYF.

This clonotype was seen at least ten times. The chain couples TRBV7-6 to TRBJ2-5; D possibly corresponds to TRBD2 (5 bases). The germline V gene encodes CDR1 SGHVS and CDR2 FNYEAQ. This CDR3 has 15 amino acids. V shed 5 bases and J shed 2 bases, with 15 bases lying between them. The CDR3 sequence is CASSQHLRDQETQYF. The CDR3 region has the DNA TGTGCCAGCAGCCAGCACCTTCGGGATCAAGAGACCCAGTACTTC.

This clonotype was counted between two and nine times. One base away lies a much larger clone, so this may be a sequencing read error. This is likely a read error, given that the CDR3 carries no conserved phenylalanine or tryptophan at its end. CDR3 in amino acids: CASSLGLDTQYS. The CDR3 bases are TGTGCCAGCAGCTTGGGACTCGATACGCAGTATTCT. The J gene is TRBJ2-3, the V gene TRBV7-9; D is possibly TRBD2 (6 bases). Per the germline V gene, CDR1 is SEHNR and CDR2 is FQNEAQ (reference sequence). Trimming took 3 bases from V and 6 from J, leaving 7 bases between them. The CDR3 is 12 amino acids.

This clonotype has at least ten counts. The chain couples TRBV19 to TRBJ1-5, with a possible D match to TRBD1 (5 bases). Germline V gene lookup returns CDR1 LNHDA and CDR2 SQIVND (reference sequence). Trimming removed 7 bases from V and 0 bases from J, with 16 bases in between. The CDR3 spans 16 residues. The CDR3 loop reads CASTDWGDYSNQPQHF. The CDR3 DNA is TGTGCCAGTACCGATTGGGGGGACTATAGCAATCAGCCCCAGCATTTT.

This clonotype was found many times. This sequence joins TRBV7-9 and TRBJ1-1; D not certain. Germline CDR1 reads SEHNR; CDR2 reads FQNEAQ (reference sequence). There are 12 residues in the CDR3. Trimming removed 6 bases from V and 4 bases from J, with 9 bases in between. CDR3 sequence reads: CASRRVPTEAFF. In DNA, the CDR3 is TGTGCCAGCAGACGAGTGCCCACTGAAGCTTTCTTT.

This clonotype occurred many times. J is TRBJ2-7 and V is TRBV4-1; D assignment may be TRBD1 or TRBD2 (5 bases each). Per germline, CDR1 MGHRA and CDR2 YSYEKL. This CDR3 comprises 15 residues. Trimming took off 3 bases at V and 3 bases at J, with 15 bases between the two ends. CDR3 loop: CASSHQNLGVYEQYF. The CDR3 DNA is TGCGCCAGCAGCCACCAGAACCTGGGGGTCTACGAGCAGTACTTC.

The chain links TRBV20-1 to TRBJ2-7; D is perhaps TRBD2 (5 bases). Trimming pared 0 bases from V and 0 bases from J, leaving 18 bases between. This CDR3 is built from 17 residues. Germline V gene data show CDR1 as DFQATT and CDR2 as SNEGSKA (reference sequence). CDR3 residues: CSARDQVSTGSSYEQYF. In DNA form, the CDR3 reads TGCAGTGCTAGAGATCAGGTCTCGACGGGAAGCTCCTACGAGCAGTACTTC.

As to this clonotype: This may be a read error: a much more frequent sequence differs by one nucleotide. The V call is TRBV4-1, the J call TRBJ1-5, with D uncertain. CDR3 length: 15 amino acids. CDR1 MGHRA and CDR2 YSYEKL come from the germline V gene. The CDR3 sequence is CASSPVVISNQPPHF. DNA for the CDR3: TGCGCCAGCAGCCCAGTGGTAATCAGCAATCAGCCCCCGCATTTT.

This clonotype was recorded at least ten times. CDR3 protein: CASTLTGTFSYEQYF. The CDR3 DNA follows: TGTGCCAGCACCCTCACCGGGACGTTTTCCTACGAGCAGTACTTC. The rearrangement uses TRBV28 and TRBJ2-7; possibly TRBD1 or TRBD2 for D (5 bases each). The ends were cut back, 7 bases at V and 1 base at J, with 17 bases in the middle. Germline-derived CDR1 and CDR2 are MDHEN and SYDVKM. This CDR3 has 15 residues.